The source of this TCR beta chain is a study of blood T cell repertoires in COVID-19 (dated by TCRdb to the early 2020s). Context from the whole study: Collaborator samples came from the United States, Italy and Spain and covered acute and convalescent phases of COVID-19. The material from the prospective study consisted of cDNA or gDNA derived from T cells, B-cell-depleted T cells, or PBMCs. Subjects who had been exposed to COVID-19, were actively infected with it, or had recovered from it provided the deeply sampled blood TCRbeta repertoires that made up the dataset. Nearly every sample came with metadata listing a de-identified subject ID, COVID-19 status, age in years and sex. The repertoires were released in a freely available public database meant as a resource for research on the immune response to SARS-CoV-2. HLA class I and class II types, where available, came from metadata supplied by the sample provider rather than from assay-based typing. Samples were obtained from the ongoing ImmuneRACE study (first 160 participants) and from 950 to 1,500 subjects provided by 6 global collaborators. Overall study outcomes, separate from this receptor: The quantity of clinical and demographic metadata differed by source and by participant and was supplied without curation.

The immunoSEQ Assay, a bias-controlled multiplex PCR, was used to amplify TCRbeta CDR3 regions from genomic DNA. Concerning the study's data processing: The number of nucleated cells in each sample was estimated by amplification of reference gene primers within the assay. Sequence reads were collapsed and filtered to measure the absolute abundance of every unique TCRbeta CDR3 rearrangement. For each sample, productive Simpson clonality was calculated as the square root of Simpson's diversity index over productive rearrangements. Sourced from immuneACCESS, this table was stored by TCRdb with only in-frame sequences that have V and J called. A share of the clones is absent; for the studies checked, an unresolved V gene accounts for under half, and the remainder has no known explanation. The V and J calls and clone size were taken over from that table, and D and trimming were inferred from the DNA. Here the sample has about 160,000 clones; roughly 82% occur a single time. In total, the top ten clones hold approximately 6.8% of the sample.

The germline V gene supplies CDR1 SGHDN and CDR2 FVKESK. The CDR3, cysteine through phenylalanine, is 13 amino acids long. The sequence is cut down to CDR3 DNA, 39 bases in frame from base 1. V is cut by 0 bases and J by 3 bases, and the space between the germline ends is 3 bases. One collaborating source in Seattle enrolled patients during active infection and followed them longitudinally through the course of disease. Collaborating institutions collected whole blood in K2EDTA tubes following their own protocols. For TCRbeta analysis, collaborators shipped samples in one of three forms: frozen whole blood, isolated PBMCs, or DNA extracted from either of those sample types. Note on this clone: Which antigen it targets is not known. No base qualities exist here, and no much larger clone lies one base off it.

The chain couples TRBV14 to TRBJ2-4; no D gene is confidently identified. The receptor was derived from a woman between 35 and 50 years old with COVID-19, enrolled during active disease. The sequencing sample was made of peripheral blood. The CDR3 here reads CASSQDYKNIQYF. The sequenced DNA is TGTGCCAGCAGCCAAGATTACAAAAACATTCAGTACTTC.